This paragraph covers one TCR beta chain sequence. The repertoire was sequenced with immunoSEQ multiplex PCR; TCRdb's copy has only in-frame clones and lacks some. The table shows 50,000 to 65,000 clones, with around 85% occurring only once. This CDR3 comprises 13 residues. V lost 3 bases to trimming and J lost 7 bases, with 7 bases between them. CDR1 and CDR2 (germline): LNHNV, YYDKDF (reference sequence). The sample is drawn from a study of OX40 agonist ivuxolimab in advanced cancers. The wider study: Eligibility rules accepted prior anti-PD-1, anti-PD-L1 or anti-CTLA-4 therapy, and around 43% had some.

The V gene is TRBV15, the J gene TRBJ1-6, with a tentative D call TRBD1 (6 bases). The sequencing here drew on CD4+ or CD8+ T cells sorted from blood, taken in a trial of the OX40 agonist ivuxolimab. The receptor was derived from an adult with an advanced solid tumor such as melanoma, head and neck, liver or kidney cancer. This CDR3 reads CATSSTGNSPLHF. In nucleotides, the CDR3 is TGTGCCACCAGCAGTACAGGGAATTCACCCCTCCACTTT.